The 4 T cell receptor beta chains below all came from one sample that was sequenced in a study of response to subunit inactivated influenza vaccine (dated by TCRdb to about 2018). Libraries were constructed by RT-PCR. TCRdb lists the instrument as Illumina HiSeq 2500. Using fastp trimming at Q25 and MiXCR clonotype assembly, TCRdb reanalyzed the public sequencing data and kept in-frame beta chains. Each record represents a unique CDR3 protein, reported with the most common genes and DNA among its rows. The sample has hundreds of thousands of distinct CDR3 sequences on record, less than 8% of them singletons. Jointly, the top ten make up 10% to 15% of the sample. The sample consisted of PBMCs from blood, taken about 24 months after vaccination. The receptors shown here come from a man aged 50-75 years who received an inactivated influenza vaccine. Donor details come from another sample of the same person, matched by shared clones.

The table lists this clonotype with a few counts. The chain employs TRBV15 and TRBJ1-2; D ambiguous. The CDR3 has 13 amino acids. V was cut by 0 bases and J by 3 bases, with 5 bases left in between. In germline, CDR1 is LNHNV, CDR2 YYDKDF (reference sequence). The CDR3 DNA follows: TGTGCCACCAGCAGAGATGGCTACTATGGCTACACCTTC. This encodes CATSRDGYYGYTF.

This clonotype was counted between two and nine times. This chain uses TRBV20-1 with TRBJ2-7, with D uncertain. CDR1 DFQATT and CDR2 SNEGSKA come from the germline V gene (reference sequence). V lost 4 bases, J lost 2 bases, and 18 bases lay in between. The CDR3 has 15 amino acids. The chain's CDR3 is CSAKVLGERAYEQYF. In DNA form, the CDR3 reads TGCAGTGCTAAGGTTCTTGGAGAAAGGGCCTACGAGCAGTACTTC.

In its sample, this clonotype was seen a few times. The gene calls are TRBV11-2 and TRBJ2-5; 8 bases are a match to TRBD2. J lost 4 bases, V lost 5 bases, and 9 bases had no gene match. The CDR3 is 15 amino acids. CDR1 is SGHAT and CDR2 is FQNNGV in the germline V gene. The CDR3 spells CASSARLTSGETQYF. The CDR3 DNA sequence: TGTGCCAGCAGCGCACGTTTAACTAGCGGAGAGACCCAGTACTTC.

This clonotype showed up many times. At one end, the junction sequence differs from germline, possibly due to a read error. The chain joins TRBV12-3 or TRBV12-4 to TRBJ1-5, with D perhaps matching TRBD1 (5 bases). The CDR3 is 14 residues long. For the CDR3, the DNA is TGTGCCAGCAGCTTAGGGCAGGGCTATCAGCCCCAGCATTTT. Protein product: CASSLGQGYQPQHF.